These 6 T cell receptor beta chains came from one sample sequenced in a study of cytomegalovirus exposure and HLA in healthy donors. Generated by immunoSEQ multiplex PCR, the TCRdb table keeps only in-frame clones and is missing some. Of roughly 47,000 clones in the sample, more than 85% were seen once. Sequencing used PBMCs. The receptors derive from a woman younger than 35 in good health and CMV-seronegative.

The J gene is TRBJ1-1, the V gene TRBV5-1, with TRBD1 matching over 8 bases. The V and J ends lost 2 bases and 5 bases, in that order; junction bases with no gene match: 8. The CDR3 has 15 residues. CDR1 is SGHRS, CDR2 YFSETQ, per germline. In DNA form, the CDR3 reads TGCGCCAGCAGCTTTGCAGGGGGCGCAAATACTGAAGCTTTCTTT. Its translation: CASSFAGGANTEAFF. The variable domain in full, with the rest retrieved from reference TRBV5-1 and TRBJ1-1, is KAGVTQTPRYLIKTRGQQVTLSCSPISGHRSVSWYQQTPGQGLQFLFEYFSETQRNKGNFPGRFSGRQFSNSRSEMNVSTLELGDSALYLCASSFAGGANTEAFFGQGTRLTVV.

The J gene is TRBJ1-4, the V gene TRBV28; D is undetermined. The V gene lost 5 bases and the J gene lost 7 bases, with 14 bases spanning the gap. Germline CDR1 is MDHEN and CDR2 is SYDVKM. This CDR3 contains 14 residues. The CDR3 loop reads CASSLPKRGEKLFF. In DNA, the CDR3 is TGTGCCAGCAGTCTCCCCAAGCGCGGTGAAAAACTGTTTTTT.

The chain recombines TRBV5-1 with TRBJ2-3; unclear D gene. This CDR3 has 16 residues. V lost 1 base and J lost 2, with 14 bases in between. The germline CDR1 and CDR2 sequences are SGHRS and YFSETQ. The CDR3 sequence: CASSLFTNPNTDTQYF. The CDR3 nucleotides read TGCGCCAGCAGCTTGTTTACTAACCCGAACACAGATACGCAGTATTTT.

The chain is built from TRBV27 and TRBJ1-6, with D hard to call. The CDR3 consists of 16 residues. Germline CDR1 MNHEY, CDR2 SMNVEV (reference sequence). V was clipped by 6 bases and J by 7 bases, with 19 bases between them. The CDR3 here is CASSTLGLLQNSPLHF. The CDR3 DNA is TGTGCCAGCAGCACACTCGGACTCCTACAGAATTCACCCCTCCACTTT.

The chain carries TRBV12-5 and TRBJ1-1; tentative D call: TRBD1 (6 bases). V shed 0 bases and J shed 4 bases, with 15 bases lying between them. This CDR3 region has 16 residues. CDR1 and CDR2 (germline): LGHNT, FRNRAP. This CDR3 is CASGLVLSGESTEAFF. Here the CDR3 DNA reads TGTGCTAGTGGTTTGGTCCTGTCAGGGGAGAGCACTGAAGCTTTCTTT. Together with reference TRBV12-5 and TRBJ1-1, the CDR3 gives the full variable domain: DARVTQTPRHKVTEMGQEVTMRCQPILGHNTVFWYRQTMMQGLELLAYFRNRAPLDDSGMPKDRFSAEMPDATLATLKIQPSEPRDSAVYFCASGLVLSGESTEAFFGQGTRLTVV.

The chain combines TRBV5-5 with TRBJ2-1; 8 positions match TRBD2. Germline V lookup: CDR1 SGHKS, CDR2 YYEKEE (reference sequence). This CDR3 has 15 amino acids. V gave up 4 bases and J gave up 8 bases; unmatched junction bases: 11. The CDR3 sequence: CASSLEAGVLYEQFF. CDR3 DNA: TGTGCCAGCAGCCTCGAAGCGGGAGTATTATATGAGCAGTTCTTC.